The T cell receptor beta chain under discussion was sequenced for a study of T cell responses to AZD1222 COVID-19 vaccine. The assay was immunoSEQ multiplex PCR, and TCRdb's table has in-frame clones only and misses some. The sample has just over 65,000 clones, roughly 90% seen once. The ends were cut back, 3 bases at V and 4 bases at J, with 14 bases in the middle. Germline CDR1 reads KGHDR; CDR2 reads SFDVKD. The CDR3 is made up of 15 amino acids. Broader study findings: White British ancestry dominated among donors, who included more females, and clonal diversity was possibly underestimated. Spike-wide vaccine-associated CD4 TCRs dominated at 160-218 and 743-854.

On this clone itself: The antigen remains undetermined.

Sequences were derived from peripheral blood, sampled on day 0 of AZD1222 vaccination. V usage is TRBV24-1 and J usage is TRBJ2-5; D is possibly TRBD1 (6 bases). The receptor comes from an adult in good health. CDR3 bases: TGTGCCACCAGTGATCCCCTGGACAGACCAGAGACCCAGTACTTC. Encoded protein: CATSDPLDRPETQYF.